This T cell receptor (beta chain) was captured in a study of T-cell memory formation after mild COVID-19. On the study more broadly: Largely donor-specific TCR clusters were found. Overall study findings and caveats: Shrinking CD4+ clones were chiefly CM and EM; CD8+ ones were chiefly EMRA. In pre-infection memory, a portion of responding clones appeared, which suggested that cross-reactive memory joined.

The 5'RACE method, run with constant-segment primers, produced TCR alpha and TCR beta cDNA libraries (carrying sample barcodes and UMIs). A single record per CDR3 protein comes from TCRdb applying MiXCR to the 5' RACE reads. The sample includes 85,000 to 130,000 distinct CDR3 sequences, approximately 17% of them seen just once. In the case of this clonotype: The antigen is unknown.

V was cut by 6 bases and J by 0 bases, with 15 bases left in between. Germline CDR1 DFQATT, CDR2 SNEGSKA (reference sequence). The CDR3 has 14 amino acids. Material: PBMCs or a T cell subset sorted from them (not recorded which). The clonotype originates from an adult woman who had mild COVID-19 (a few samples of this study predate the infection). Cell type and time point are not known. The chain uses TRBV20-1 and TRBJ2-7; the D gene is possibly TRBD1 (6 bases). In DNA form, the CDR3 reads TGCAGTGCCCCTCGGACAGTGAGCTCCTACGAGCAGTACTTC. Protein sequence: CSAPRTVSSYEQYF.